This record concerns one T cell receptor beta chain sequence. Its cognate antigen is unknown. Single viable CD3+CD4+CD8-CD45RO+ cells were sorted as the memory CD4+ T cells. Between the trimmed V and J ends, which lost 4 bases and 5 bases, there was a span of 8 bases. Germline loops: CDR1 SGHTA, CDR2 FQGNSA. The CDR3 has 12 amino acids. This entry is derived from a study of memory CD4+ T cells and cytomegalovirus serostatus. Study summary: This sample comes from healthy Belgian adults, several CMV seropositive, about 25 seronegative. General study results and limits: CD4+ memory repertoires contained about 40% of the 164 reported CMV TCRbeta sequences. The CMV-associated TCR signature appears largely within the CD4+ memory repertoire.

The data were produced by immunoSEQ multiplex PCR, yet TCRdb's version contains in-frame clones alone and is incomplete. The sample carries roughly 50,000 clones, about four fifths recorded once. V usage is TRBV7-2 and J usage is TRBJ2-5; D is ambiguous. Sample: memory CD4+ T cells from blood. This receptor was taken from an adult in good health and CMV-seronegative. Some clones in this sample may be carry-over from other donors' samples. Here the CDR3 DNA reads TGTGCCAGCAGCTCAGTCGCGGAGACCCAGTACTTC. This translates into CASSSVAETQYF.